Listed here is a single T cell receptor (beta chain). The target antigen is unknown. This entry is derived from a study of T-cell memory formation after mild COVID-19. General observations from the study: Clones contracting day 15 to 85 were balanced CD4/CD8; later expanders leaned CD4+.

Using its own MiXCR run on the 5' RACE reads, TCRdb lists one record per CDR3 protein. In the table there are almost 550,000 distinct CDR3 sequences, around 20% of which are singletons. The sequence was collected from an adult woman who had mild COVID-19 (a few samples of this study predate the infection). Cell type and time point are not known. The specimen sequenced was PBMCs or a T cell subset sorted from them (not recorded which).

In DNA, the CDR3 is TGCGCCAGCAGCCAAGTATTCCCCCAGCCCCAGCATTTT. Residues: CASSQVFPQPQHF. This rearrangement joins TRBV4-1 to TRBJ1-5; D remains ambiguous. CDR3 size: 13 residues. Germline loops: CDR1 MGHRA, CDR2 YSYEKL. V dropped 1 base and J dropped 7 bases, with 8 bases sitting between them.